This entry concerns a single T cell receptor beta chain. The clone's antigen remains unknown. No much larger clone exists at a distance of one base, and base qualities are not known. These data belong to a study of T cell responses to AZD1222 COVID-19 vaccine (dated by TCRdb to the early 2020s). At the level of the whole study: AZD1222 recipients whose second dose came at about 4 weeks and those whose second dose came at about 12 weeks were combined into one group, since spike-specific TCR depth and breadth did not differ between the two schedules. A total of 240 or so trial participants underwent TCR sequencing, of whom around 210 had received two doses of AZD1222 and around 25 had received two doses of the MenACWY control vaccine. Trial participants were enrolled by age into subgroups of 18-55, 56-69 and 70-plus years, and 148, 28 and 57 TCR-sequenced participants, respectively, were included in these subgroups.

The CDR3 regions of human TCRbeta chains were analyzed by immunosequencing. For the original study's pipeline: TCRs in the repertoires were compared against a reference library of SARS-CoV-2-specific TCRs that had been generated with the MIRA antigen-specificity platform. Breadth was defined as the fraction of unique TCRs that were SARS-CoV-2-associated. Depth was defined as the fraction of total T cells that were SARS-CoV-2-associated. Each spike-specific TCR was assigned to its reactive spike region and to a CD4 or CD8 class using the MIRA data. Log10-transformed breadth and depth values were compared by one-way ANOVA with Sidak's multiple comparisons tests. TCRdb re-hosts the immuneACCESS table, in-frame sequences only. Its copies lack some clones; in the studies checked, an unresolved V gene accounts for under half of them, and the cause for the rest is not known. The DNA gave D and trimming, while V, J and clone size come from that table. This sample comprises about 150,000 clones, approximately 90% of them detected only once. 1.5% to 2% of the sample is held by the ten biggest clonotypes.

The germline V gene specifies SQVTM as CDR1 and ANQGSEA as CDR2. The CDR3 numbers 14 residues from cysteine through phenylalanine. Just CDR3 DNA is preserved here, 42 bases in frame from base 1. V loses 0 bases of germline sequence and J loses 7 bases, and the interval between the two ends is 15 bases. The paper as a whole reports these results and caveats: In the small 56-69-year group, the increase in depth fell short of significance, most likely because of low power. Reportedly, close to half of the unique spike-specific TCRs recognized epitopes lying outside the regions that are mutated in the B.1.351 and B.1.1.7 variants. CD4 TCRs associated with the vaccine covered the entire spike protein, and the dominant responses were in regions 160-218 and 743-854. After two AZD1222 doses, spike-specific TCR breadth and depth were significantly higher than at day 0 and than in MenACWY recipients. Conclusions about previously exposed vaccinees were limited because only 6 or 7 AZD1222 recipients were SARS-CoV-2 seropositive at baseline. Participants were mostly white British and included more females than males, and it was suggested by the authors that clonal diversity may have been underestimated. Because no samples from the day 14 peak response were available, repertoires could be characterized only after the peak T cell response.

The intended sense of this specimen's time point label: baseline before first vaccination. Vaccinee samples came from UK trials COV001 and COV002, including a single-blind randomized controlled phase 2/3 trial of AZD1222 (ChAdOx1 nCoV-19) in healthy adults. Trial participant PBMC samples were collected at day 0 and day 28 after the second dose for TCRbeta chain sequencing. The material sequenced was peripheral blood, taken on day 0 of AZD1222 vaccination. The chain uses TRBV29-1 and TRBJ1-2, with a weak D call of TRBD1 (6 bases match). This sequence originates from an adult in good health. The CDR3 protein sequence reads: CSVEDRRGASGYTF. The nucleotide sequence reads TGCAGCGTTGAAGATCGTCGGGGGGCGAGTGGCTACACCTTC.